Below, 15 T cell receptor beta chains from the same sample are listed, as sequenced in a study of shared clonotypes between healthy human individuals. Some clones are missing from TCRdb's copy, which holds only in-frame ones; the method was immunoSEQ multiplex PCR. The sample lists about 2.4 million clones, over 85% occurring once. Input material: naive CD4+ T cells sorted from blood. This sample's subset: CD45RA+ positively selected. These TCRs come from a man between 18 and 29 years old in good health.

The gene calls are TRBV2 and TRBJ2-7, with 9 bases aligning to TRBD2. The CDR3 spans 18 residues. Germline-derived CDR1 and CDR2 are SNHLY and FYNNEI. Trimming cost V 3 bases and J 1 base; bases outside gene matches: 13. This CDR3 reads CASSDGGSGGLGSYEQYF. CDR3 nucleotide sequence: TGTGCCAGCAGTGATGGGGGTAGCGGGGGTCTTGGTTCCTACGAGCAGTACTTC.

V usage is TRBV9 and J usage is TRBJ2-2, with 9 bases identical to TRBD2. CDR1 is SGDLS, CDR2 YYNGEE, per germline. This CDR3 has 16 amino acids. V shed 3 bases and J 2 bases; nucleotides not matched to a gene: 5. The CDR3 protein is CASSAPGLANTGELFF. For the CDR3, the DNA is TGTGCCAGCAGCGCGCCGGGACTAGCTAACACCGGGGAGCTGTTTTTT. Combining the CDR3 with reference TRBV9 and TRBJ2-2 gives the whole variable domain DSGVTQTPKHLITATGQRVTLRCSPRSGDLSVYWYQQSLDQGLQFLIQYYNGEERAKGNILERFSAQQFPDLHSELNLSSLELGDSALYFCASSAPGLANTGELFFGEGSRLTVL.

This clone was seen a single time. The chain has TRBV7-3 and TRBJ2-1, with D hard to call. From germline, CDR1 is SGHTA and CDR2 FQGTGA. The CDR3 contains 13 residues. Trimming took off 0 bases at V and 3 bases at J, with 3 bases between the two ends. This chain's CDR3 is CASSLTVYNEQFF. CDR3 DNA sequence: TGTGCCAGCAGCTTAACGGTCTACAATGAGCAGTTCTTC.

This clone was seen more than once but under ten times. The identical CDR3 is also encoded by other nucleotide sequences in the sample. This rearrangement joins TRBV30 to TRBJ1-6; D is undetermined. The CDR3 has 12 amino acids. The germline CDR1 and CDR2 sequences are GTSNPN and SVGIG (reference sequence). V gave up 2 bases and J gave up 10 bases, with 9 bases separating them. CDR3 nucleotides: TGTGCCTGGAGTCCCCCGGGATCACCCCTCCACTTT. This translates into CAWSPPGSPLHF.

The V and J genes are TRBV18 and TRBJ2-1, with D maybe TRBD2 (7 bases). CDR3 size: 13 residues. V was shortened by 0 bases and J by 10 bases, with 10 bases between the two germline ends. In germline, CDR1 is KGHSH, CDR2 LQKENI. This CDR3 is CASSPPEGGEQFF. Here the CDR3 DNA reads TGTGCCAGCTCACCACCGGAGGGGGGGGAGCAGTTCTTC.

The CDR3 reads CASSAGDRGYEQYF. The DNA for the CDR3 is TGTGCCAGCAGCGCAGGGGACAGGGGGTACGAGCAGTACTTC. V usage is TRBV6-5 and J usage is TRBJ2-7; the match to TRBD1 covers 11 bases. The CDR3 loop spans 14 amino acids. Germline V gene sequence: CDR1 MNHEY, CDR2 SVGAGI. J gave up 4 bases and V 6 bases, and 5 bases lay outside the gene matches.

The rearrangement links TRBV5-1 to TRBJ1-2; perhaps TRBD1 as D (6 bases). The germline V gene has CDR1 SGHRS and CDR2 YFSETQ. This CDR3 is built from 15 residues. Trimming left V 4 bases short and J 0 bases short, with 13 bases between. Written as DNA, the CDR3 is TGCGCCAGCAGCCTATGGACAGACACTAACTATGGCTACACCTTC. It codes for CASSLWTDTNYGYTF.

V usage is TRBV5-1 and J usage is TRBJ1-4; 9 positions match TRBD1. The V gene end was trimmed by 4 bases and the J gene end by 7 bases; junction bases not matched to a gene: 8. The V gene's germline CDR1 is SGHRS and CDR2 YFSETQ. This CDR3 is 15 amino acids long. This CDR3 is CASSGQTGGGEKLFF. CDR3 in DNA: TGCGCCAGCAGCGGCCAGACAGGGGGTGGTGAAAAACTGTTTTTT.

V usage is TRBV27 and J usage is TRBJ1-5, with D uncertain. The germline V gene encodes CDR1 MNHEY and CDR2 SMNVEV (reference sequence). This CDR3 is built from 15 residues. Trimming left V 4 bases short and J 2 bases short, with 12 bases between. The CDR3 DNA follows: TGTGCCAGCAGTTGGGCGGGAAATGGCAATCAGCCCCAGCATTTT. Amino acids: CASSWAGNGNQPQHF.

The CDR3 sequence: CSASSGQNSPLHF. The CDR3 nucleotides are TGCAGCGCAAGTTCGGGACAAAATTCACCCCTCCACTTT. This chain links TRBV29-1 with TRBJ1-6, with D tentatively TRBD1 (6 bases). Germline CDR1 and CDR2: SQVTM and ANQGSEA. With 7 bases removed from V and 7 bases from J, the gap between germline ends came to 14 bases. CDR3 size: 13 residues. The whole variable domain, remainder taken from reference TRBV29-1 and TRBJ1-6, is SAVISQKPSRDICQRGTSLTIQCQVDSQVTMMFWYRQQPGQSLTLIATANQGSEATYESGFVIDKFPISRPNLTFSTLTVSNMSPEDSSIYLCSASSGQNSPLHFGNGTRLTVT.

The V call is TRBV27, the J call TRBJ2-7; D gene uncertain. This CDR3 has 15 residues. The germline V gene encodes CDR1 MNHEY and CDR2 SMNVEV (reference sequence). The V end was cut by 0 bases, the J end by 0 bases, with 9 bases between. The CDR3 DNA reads TGTGCCAGCAGTTTATCTGTAATTCCCTCCTACGAGCAGTACTTC. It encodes CASSLSVIPSYEQYF.

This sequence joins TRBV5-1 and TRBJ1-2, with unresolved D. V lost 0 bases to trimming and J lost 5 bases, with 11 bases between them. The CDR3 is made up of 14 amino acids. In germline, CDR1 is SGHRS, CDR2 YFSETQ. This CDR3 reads CASSLDTQIYGYTF. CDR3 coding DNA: TGCGCCAGCAGCTTGGATACACAGATTTATGGCTACACCTTC.

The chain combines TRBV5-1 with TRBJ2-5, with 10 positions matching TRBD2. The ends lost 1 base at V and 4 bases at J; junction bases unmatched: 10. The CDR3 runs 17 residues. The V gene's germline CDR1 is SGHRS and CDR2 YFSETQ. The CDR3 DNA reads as TGCGCCAGCAGCTTGAGGGTTATACTAGCGGGACGAGAGACCCAGTACTTC. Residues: CASSLRVILAGRETQYF.

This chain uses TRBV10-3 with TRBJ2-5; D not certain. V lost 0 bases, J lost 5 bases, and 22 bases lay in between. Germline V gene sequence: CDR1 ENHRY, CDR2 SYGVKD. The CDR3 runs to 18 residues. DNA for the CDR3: TGTGCCATCAGTGAGTCTTCTCTCGAGGCGGCCCTGGGGGAGACCCAGTACTTC. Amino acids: CAISESSLEAALGETQYF.

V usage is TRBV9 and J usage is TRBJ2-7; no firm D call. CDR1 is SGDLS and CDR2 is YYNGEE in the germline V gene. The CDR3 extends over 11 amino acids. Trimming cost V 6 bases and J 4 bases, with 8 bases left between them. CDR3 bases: TGTGCCAGCATCGATATATACGAGCAGTACTTC. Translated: CASIDIYEQYF.